This record concerns one T cell receptor beta chain sequence. Its antigen is unknown. This sample was taken from a study of T cells in localized non-small cell lung cancer. Libraries were prepared by immunoSEQ multiplex PCR; TCRdb keeps only in-frame clonotypes and omits some of them. This sample has fewer than 40,000 clones; 93% occur once, and the top ten carry roughly 7.9%. Study-wide results and limits: Blood T cell density predicted longer survival; adjacent-lung clonality, shorter. When the top 100 tumor clones were examined, a median about 60 of them also appeared in the adjacent lung, which was paired and uninvolved.

The CDR3 is 18 amino acids. The V segment lost 1 base and the J segment 3 bases; nucleotides outside the gene matches: 12. Germline V gives CDR1 MGHRA, CDR2 YSYEKL. The clonotype comes from a female donor older than 55 with stage I lung adenocarcinoma. The chain links TRBV4-1 to TRBJ2-3; 8 nucleotides match TRBD2. Sequenced material: peripheral blood, taken before any cancer treatment. For the CDR3, the DNA is TGCGCCAGCAGCCAAGTGTTGGGGAGCGGGAGTGGTACAGATACGCAGTATTTT. Translation gives CASSQVLGSGSGTDTQYF.